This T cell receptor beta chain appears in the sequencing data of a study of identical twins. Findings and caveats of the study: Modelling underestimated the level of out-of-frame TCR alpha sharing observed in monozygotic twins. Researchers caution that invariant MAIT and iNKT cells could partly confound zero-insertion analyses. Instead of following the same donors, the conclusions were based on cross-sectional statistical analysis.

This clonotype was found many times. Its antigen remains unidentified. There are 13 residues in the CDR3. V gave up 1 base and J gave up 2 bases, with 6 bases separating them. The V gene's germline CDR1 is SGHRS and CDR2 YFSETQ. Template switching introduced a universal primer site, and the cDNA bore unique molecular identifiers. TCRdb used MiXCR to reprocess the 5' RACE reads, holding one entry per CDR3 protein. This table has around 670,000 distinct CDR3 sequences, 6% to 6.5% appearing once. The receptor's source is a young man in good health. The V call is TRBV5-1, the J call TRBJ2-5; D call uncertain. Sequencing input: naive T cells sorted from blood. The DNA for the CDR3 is TGCGCCAGCAGCTTGTACGGGCAAGAGACCCAGTACTTC. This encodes CASSLYGQETQYF.